The clone carrying this T cell receptor beta chain has more than one count but fewer than ten. The data originate from a study of identical twins. Germline values: CDR1 MNHNS, CDR2 SASEGT. Trimming took 5 bases from V and 0 from J; bases not matched to a gene: 5. CDR3 length: 17 amino acids. TCRdb processed the 5' RACE reads anew with MiXCR; each CDR3 protein has one entry. In the table there are under 800,000 distinct CDR3 sequences, 21% of which are singletons. This sample was also put to use in a study of T cells expressing NK-cell markers. That source reports: The TCR beta repertoires originated in sorted CD3+CD56+NKG2C+, CD3+CD56+NKG2C- and CD3+CD56-NKG2C+ T cells.

The V call is TRBV6-1, the J call TRBJ2-6, with TRBD1 identical over 9 bases. The sample consisted of PBMCs. The receptor was derived from a woman between 18 and 29 years old in good health. The DNA for the CDR3 is TGTGCCAGCAGTCCCGGACAGGGGCACTCTGGGGCCAACGTCCTGACTTTC. Its translation: CASSPGQGHSGANVLTF.